The 3 T cell receptor beta chains in this list originate from one sample, sequenced in a study of CD8 T cells in ankylosing spondylitis. For these receptors, no antigen is known. One entry per CDR3 protein results from TCRdb running MiXCR on the 5' RACE reads. The profile shows roughly 440,000 distinct CDR3 sequences, about a sixth of them singletons. Regarding the study as a whole: A motif of eight highly homologous TCR beta variants was seen as apparently characteristic of ankylosing spondylitis blood.

Sequenced input: blood, either unsorted or a sorted T cell fraction (not recorded which). The receptor set was obtained from a male donor with ankylosing spondylitis.

This clonotype showed up just a few times. The chain has TRBV24-1 and TRBJ2-7, with TRBD1 as a possible D gene (5 bases). Germline CDR1 is KGHDR and CDR2 is SFDVKD. The CDR3 runs 13 residues. V shed 2 bases and J shed 7 bases, with 11 bases lying between them. CDR3 sequence: CATSDYDSLEQYF. In DNA, the CDR3 is TGTGCCACCAGTGATTACGACAGTTTGGAGCAGTACTTC.

CDR3 sequence (DNA): TGTGCCAGCAGTCAAACGGCAGGGGAACAGCCCCAGCATTTT. Translation: CASSQTAGEQPQHF. The chain uses TRBV7-3 and TRBJ1-5, with D possibly TRBD1 on 6 matching bases. The germline V gene encodes CDR1 SGHTA and CDR2 FQGTGA. Trimming took off 6 bases at V and 7 bases at J, with 16 bases between the two ends. The CDR3 is 14 amino acids. Drawing the rest from reference TRBV7-3 and TRBJ1-5, the complete variable domain is GAGVSQTPSNKVTEKGKYVELRCDPISGHTALYWYRQSLGQGPEFLIYFQGTGAADDSGLPNDRFFAVRPEGSVSTLKIQRTERGDSAVYLCASSQTAGEQPQHFGDGTRLSIL.

This chain joins TRBV2 and TRBJ2-3, with TRBD2 identical over 8 bases. Per germline, CDR1 SNHLY and CDR2 FYNNEI. With 2 bases clipped from V and 2 bases from J, the junction kept 6 bases outside the gene matches. The CDR3 spans 16 residues. The CDR3 nucleotides read TGTGCCAGCAGTGAATCCCGGGGGGGATACACAGATACGCAGTATTTT. This gives the protein CASSESRGGYTDTQYF.